The 14 T cell receptor beta chains below come from one sample, sequenced in a study of T-cell memory formation after mild COVID-19. TCRdb re-called the 5' RACE reads with MiXCR, one entry per CDR3 protein. Of roughly 500,000 distinct CDR3 sequences listed, about a fifth are singletons. The sample comprised PBMCs or a T cell subset sorted from them (not recorded which). Receptors originate from an adult woman who had mild COVID-19 (a few samples of this study predate the infection). Cell type and time point are not known.

The chain is built from TRBV12-3 or TRBV12-4 and TRBJ2-2; D perhaps matches TRBD2 (5 bases). V dropped 5 bases and J dropped 6 bases, with 10 bases sitting between them. This CDR3 is 13 amino acids long. The CDR3 region is CASSMGASGELFF. The CDR3 bases are TGTGCCAGCAGTATGGGAGCGTCCGGGGAGCTGTTTTTT.

V is TRBV5-4 and J is TRBJ2-5, with D tentatively TRBD2 (6 bases). CDR1 is SGHNT, CDR2 YYREEE, per germline (reference sequence). The CDR3 contains 15 residues. Deletions cut 4 bases from V and 7 bases from J, with 20 bases between. CDR3 residues: CASSARGSGPRTQYF. As DNA, the CDR3 is TGTGCCAGCAGCGCGAGGGGTAGCGGACCTCGGACCCAGTACTTC.

This chain joins TRBV29-1 and TRBJ2-7; maybe TRBD2 (5 bases). Germline V gives CDR1 SQVTM, CDR2 ANQGSEA. The CDR3 has 13 amino acids. Trimming cost V 6 bases and J 4 bases, with 16 bases left between them. The DNA for the CDR3 is TGCAGCGTGGCGGGCCGGGGTCCGTACGAGCAGTACTTC. Protein product: CSVAGRGPYEQYF.

This clonotype has at least ten counts. The chain links TRBV10-3 to TRBJ1-2; D not certain. The V and J ends lost 2 bases and 3 bases respectively, with 10 bases between them. The CDR3 contains 14 residues. The germline V gene has CDR1 ENHRY and CDR2 SYGVKD. The CDR3 sequence is CAISEILGYYGYTF. The CDR3 DNA reads TGTGCCATCAGTGAGATCCTTGGATACTATGGCTACACCTTC.

This clonotype was found a few times. The CDR3 DNA sequence: TGTGCCAGCAGCCAAGGGGACAGGCGGGCCACCGGGGAGCTGTTTTTT. Translation gives CASSQGDRRATGELFF. The gene calls are TRBV3-1 and TRBJ2-2; 8 nucleotides align to TRBD1. This CDR3 spans 16 amino acids. The V and J ends lost 1 base and 4 bases, in that order; junction bases with no gene match: 5. Germline CDR1 LGHDT, CDR2 YNNKEL (reference sequence).

The chain carries TRBV18 and TRBJ1-2; 7 bases agree with TRBD1. The CDR3 spans 13 residues. The germline CDR1 and CDR2 sequences are KGHSH and LQKENI. The V and J ends lost 6 bases and 4 bases, in that order; junction bases with no gene match: 5. This CDR3 reads CASSQDRAYGYTF. The CDR3, as DNA: TGTGCCAGCTCTCAAGACAGGGCCTATGGCTACACCTTC.

The chain combines TRBV2 with TRBJ2-7; weak D call: TRBD1 (5 bases). CDR3 size: 16 residues. Germline V lookup: CDR1 SNHLY, CDR2 FYNNEI. Trimming left V 2 bases short and J 0 bases short, with 14 bases between. DNA of the CDR3: TGTGCCAGCAGTGAAATCTTGGGGCAGAGCTCCTACGAGCAGTACTTC. This codes for CASSEILGQSSYEQYF.

The rearrangement joins TRBV6-1 to TRBJ1-1; D gene unclear. This CDR3 has 13 residues. Trimming removed 2 bases from V and 5 bases from J, with 9 bases in between. CDR1 and CDR2 from the germline V gene are MNHNS and SASEGT. The CDR3 bases are TGTGCCAGCAGTGAAACCGGGGTGACTGAAGCTTTCTTT. Translation gives CASSETGVTEAFF.

This clonotype was detected only a few times. CDR3 region: CASSFEAGGSYEQYF. CDR3 nucleotide sequence: TGTGCCAGTAGTTTCGAAGCGGGGGGATCCTACGAGCAGTACTTC. The chain combines TRBV19 with TRBJ2-7, with 9 bases aligning to TRBD2. The germline gives CDR1 LNHDA, CDR2 SQIVND (reference sequence). This CDR3 has 15 residues. The J segment lost 1 base and the V segment lost 5 bases, leaving 6 bases of the junction unmatched.

This clonotype was seen a handful of times. V and J are TRBV29-1 and TRBJ1-2; 8 nucleotides agree with TRBD1. This CDR3 comprises 12 residues. V was pared by 5 bases and J by 7 bases, with 6 bases of the junction left unmatched. The germline V gene encodes CDR1 SQVTM and CDR2 ANQGSEA. CDR3 sequence: CSVPGGVGGYTF. CDR3 DNA sequence: TGCAGCGTTCCAGGGGGCGTCGGTGGCTACACCTTC.

This clonotype came up a few times. The chain is built from TRBV2 and TRBJ2-7, with 8 bases aligning to TRBD2. After removal of 1 base from V and 3 bases from J, the junction contained 8 bases not matched to a gene. This CDR3 has 16 amino acids. Germline V gives CDR1 SNHLY, CDR2 FYNNEI. CDR3 nucleotides: TGTGCCAGCAGTGAAGAGGGACTAGTAACGATCTACGAGCAGTACTTC. Residues: CASSEEGLVTIYEQYF.

The chain links TRBV24-1 to TRBJ2-2, with 8 bases aligning to TRBD1. V lost 7 bases to trimming and J lost 1 base; unmatched junction nucleotides: 7. Germline V gene data show CDR1 as KGHDR and CDR2 as SFDVKD. The CDR3 length is 16 residues. The CDR3 DNA sequence: TGTGCCACCAGCAACACCGGGACAGGGAACACCGGGGAGCTGTTTTTT. Translated: CATSNTGTGNTGELFF.

This chain joins TRBV4-1 and TRBJ2-7, with D maybe TRBD2 (6 bases). The V and J ends lost 0 bases and 3 bases respectively, with 18 bases between them. Per the germline V gene, CDR1 is MGHRA and CDR2 is YSYEKL. The CDR3 spans 17 residues. The CDR3 DNA sequence: TGCGCCAGCAGCCAAGATGAGAAAGGGCGGGGTGACTACGAGCAGTACTTC. Translating gives CASSQDEKGRGDYEQYF.

This clonotype occurred a few times. The chain has TRBV11-2 and TRBJ1-3; D perhaps matches TRBD1 (5 bases). The V gene lost 6 bases and the J gene lost 0 bases, with 12 bases spanning the gap. This CDR3 region has 15 residues. Germline V gene lookup returns CDR1 SGHAT and CDR2 FQNNGV. The CDR3 is CASRRLGGSGNTIYF. For the CDR3, the DNA is TGTGCCAGCAGACGCTTGGGGGGCTCTGGAAACACCATATATTTT.